This T cell receptor (beta chain) is from a study of blood T cell repertoires in COVID-19. Study summary: The cDNA or gDNA used as material had been derived from T cells, B-cell-depleted T cells, or PBMCs.

The J segment lost 4 bases and the V segment lost 4 bases, leaving 7 bases of the junction unmatched. Germline assignment: CDR1 KGHSH and CDR2 LQKENI. The CDR3 runs to 15 residues. Method: immunoSEQ multiplex PCR; TCRdb's copy keeps in-frame clones and lacks some. The repertoire holds over 200,000 clones, with about 90% as singletons. The sequence derives from a man aged 25 to 40 with COVID-19, enrolled during active disease. Source material: peripheral blood. The V and J genes are TRBV18 and TRBJ2-7; 10 bases agree with TRBD1. The CDR3 DNA sequence: TGTGCCAGCTCACTTGACAGGGGGCGTTCGTACGAGCAGTACTTC. The encoded protein is CASSLDRGRSYEQYF.